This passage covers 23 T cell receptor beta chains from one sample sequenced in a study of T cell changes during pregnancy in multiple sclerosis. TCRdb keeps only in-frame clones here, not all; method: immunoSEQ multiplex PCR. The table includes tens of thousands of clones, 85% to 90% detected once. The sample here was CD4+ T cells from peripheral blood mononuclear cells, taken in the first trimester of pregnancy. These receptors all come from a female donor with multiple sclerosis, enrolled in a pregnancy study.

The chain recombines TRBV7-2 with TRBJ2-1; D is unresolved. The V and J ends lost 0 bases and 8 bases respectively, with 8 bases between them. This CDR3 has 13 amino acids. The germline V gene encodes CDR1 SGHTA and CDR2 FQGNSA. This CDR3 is CASSLATAHEQFF. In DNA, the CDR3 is TGTGCCAGCAGCTTAGCCACAGCACATGAGCAGTTCTTC.

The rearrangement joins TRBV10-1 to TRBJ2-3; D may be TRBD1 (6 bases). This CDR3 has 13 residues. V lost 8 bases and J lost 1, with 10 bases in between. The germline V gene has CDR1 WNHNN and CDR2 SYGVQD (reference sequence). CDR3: CASSRQGTDTQYF. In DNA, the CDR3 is TGCGCCAGCTCCCGACAGGGCACAGATACGCAGTATTTT.

CDR3 in amino acids: CASSLGGHGLSNQPQHF. The CDR3 nucleotides are TGTGCCAGCAGCTTAGGGGGCCATGGTCTTAGCAATCAGCCCCAGCATTTT. J is TRBJ1-5 and V is TRBV7-8, with D perhaps matching TRBD1 (5 bases). The germline gives CDR1 SGHVS, CDR2 FQNEAQ. Trimming took 1 base from V and 0 from J, leaving 13 bases between them. This CDR3 contains 17 residues.

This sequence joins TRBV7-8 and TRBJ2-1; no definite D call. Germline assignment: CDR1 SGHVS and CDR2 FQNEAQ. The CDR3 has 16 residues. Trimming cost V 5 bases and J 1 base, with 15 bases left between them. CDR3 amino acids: CASSAIVVSSYNEQFF. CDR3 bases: TGTGCCAGCAGCGCGATAGTGGTGTCTTCCTACAATGAGCAGTTCTTC.

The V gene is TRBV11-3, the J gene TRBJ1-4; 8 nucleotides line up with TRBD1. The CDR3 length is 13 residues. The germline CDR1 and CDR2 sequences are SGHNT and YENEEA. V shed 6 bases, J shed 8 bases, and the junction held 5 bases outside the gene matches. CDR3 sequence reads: CASRDRAGEKLFF. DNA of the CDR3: TGTGCCAGCAGGGACAGGGCGGGCGAAAAACTGTTTTTT.

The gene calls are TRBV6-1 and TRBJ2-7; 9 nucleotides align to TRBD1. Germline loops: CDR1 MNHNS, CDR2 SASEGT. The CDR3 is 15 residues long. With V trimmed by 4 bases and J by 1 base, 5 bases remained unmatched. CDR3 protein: CASSGPGQGSYEQYF. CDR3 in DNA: TGTGCCAGCAGTGGTCCGGGACAGGGATCCTACGAGCAGTACTTC.

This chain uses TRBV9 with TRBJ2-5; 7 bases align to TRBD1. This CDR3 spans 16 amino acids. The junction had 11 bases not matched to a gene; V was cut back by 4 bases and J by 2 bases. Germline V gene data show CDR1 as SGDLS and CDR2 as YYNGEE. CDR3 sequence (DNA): TGTGCCAGCAGCCTCCGTGGACAGGCTAGACAAGAGACCCAGTACTTC. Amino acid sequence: CASSLRGQARQETQYF.

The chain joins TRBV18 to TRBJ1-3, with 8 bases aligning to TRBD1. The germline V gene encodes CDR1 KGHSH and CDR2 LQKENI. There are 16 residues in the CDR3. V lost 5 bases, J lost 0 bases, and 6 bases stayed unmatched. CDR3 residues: CASSSDRDYSGNTIYF. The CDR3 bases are TGTGCCAGCTCATCGGACAGGGACTACTCTGGAAACACCATATATTTT.

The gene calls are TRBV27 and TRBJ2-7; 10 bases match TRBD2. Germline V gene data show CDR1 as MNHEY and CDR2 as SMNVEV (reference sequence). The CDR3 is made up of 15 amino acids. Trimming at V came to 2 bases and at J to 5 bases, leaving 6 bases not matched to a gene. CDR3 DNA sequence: TGTGCCAGCAGTTTACGAGCGGGAGGGAATAACGAGCAGTACTTC. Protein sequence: CASSLRAGGNNEQYF.

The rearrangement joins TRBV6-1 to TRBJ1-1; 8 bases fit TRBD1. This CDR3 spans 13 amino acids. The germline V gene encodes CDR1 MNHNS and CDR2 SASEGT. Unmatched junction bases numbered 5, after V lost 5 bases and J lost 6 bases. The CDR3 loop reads CASSWNRGSEAFF. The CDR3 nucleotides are TGTGCCAGCAGTTGGAACAGGGGGTCTGAAGCTTTCTTT.

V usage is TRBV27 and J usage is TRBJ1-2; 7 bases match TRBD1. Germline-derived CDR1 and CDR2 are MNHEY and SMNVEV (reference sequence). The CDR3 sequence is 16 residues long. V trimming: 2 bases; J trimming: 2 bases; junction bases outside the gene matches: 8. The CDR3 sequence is CASSLRTGDINYGYTF. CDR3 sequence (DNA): TGTGCCAGCAGTTTAAGAACAGGGGATATCAACTATGGCTACACCTTC.

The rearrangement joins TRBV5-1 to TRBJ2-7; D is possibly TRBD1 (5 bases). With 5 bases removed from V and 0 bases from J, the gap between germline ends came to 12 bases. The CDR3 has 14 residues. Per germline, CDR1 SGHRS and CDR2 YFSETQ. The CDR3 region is CASRDTYYSYEQYF. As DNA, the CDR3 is TGCGCCAGCAGGGACACCTATTACTCCTACGAGCAGTACTTC.

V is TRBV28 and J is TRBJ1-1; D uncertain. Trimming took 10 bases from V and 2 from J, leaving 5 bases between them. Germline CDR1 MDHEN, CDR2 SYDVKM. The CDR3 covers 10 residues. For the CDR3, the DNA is TGTGCCACCTTCAACACTGAAGCTTTCTTT. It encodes CATFNTEAFF.

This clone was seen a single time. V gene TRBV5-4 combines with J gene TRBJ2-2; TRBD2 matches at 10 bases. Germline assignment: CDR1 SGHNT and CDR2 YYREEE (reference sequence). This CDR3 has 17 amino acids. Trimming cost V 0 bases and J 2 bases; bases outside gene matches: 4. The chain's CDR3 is CASSLGASGRNTGELFF. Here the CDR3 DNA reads TGTGCCAGCAGCTTGGGGGCTAGCGGGAGAAACACCGGGGAGCTGTTTTTT.

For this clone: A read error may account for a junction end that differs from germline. CDR3 bases: TGTGCCAGCAGCGAAGGGGTGGAGGAGACCCAGTACTTC. Amino acid sequence: CASSEGVEETQYF. The V call is TRBV6-1, the J call TRBJ2-5, with a tentative D call TRBD1 (5 bases). Germline loops: CDR1 MNHNS, CDR2 SASEGT. The CDR3 consists of 13 residues.

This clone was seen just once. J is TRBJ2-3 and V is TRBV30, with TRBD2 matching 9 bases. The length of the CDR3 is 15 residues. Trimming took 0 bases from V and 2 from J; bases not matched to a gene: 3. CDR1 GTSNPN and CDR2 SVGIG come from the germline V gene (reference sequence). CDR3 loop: CAWSVLAGLTDTQYF. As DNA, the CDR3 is TGTGCCTGGAGTGTACTAGCGGGCCTCACAGATACGCAGTATTTT.

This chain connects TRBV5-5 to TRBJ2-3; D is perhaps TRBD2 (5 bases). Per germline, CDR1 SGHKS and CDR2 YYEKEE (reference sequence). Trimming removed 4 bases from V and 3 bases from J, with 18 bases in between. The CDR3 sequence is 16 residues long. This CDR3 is CASSTHRLRETDTQYF. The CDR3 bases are TGTGCCAGCAGCACCCATAGGTTGAGGGAAACAGATACGCAGTATTTT. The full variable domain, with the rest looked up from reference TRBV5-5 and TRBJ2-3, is DAGVTQSPTHLIKTRGQQVTLRCSPISGHKSVSWYQQVLGQGPQFIFQYYEKEERGRGNFPDRFSARQFPNYSSELNVNALLLGDSALYLCASSTHRLRETDTQYFGPGTRLTVL.

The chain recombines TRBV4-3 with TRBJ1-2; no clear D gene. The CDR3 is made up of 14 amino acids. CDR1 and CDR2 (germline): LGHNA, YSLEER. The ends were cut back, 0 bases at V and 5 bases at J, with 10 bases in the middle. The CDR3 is CASSQDRTGYGYTF. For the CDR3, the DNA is TGCGCCAGCAGCCAAGATCGAACCGGGTATGGCTACACCTTC.

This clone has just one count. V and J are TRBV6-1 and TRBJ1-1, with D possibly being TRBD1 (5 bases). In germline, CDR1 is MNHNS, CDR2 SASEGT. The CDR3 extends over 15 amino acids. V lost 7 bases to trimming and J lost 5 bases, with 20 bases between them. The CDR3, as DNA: TGTGCCAGCACAGGCACAGGTGCCCTAGGAACTGAAGCTTTCTTT. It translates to CASTGTGALGTEAFF.

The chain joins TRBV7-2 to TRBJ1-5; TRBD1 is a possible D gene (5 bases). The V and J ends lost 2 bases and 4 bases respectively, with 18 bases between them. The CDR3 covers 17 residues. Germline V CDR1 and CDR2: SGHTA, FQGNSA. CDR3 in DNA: TGTGCCAGCAGCTTATGGAGGGTCAGGGCGGGGAATCAGCCCCAGCATTTT. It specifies CASSLWRVRAGNQPQHF.

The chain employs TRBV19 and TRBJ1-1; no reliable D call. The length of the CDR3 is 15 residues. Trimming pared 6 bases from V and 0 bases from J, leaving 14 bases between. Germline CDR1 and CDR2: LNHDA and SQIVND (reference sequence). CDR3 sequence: CASSSSRGMNTEAFF. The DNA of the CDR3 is TGTGCCAGTAGCTCCTCGCGAGGAATGAACACTGAAGCTTTCTTT.

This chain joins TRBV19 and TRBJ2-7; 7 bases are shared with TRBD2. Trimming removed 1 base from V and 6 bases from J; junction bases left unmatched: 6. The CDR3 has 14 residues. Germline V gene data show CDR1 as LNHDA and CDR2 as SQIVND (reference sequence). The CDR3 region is CASSIGGSRVEQYF. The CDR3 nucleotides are TGTGCCAGTAGTATAGGCGGGAGTCGGGTCGAGCAGTACTTC.

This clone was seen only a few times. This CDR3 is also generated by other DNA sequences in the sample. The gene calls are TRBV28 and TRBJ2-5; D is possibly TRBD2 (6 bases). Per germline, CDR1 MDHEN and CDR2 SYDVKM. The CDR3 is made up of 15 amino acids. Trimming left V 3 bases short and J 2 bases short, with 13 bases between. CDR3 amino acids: CASSLTSGGQETQYF. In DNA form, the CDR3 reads TGTGCCAGCAGTTTGACTAGTGGGGGGCAAGAGACCCAGTACTTC.